This entry is about one T cell receptor beta chain. There are 13 residues in the CDR3. The germline CDR1 and CDR2 sequences are LGHDT and YNNKEL (reference sequence). V was cut by 3 bases and J by 4 bases, with 9 bases left in between. This entry comes from a study of blood T cell repertoires in COVID-19. Original data processing: For nucleated cells, counts were estimated from reference gene primer amplification. Using immunoSEQ multiplex PCR, the repertoire was profiled, and TCRdb retains in-frame clones only, with some absent. V, J and clone size were drawn from that table, and D and trimming were deduced from the DNA. Of 150,000 or so clones listed, around 91% are singletons.

The chain carries TRBV3-1 (or the pseudogene TRBV3-2) and TRBJ1-2, with D perhaps TRBD1 (6 bases). The source is a man aged 18 to 29 with COVID-19, enrolled during active disease. Sequenced input: peripheral blood. The CDR3 protein is CASSQGAGYGYTF. The CDR3, as DNA: TGTGCCAGCAGCCAGGGGGCGGGCTATGGCTACACCTTC.